This T cell receptor beta chain was recorded in a study of post-analysis software for immune sequencing data. General study points: TRBV segments more frequent in patients than in controls numbered five and included TRBV5-6, TRBV5-1 and TRBV20-1. Under F measure analysis, samples from one preparation batch co-clustered strongly.

Prepared libraries of TCR beta cDNA carried unique molecular identifiers. One entry per CDR3 protein, called by TCRdb with MiXCR from the PCR reads. The table shows about 570,000 distinct CDR3 sequences, with under 40% occurring only once. The CDR3 runs to 12 residues. Between the trimmed V and J ends, which lost 6 bases and 7 bases, there was a span of 10 bases. This clonotype has a handful of counts. Its antigen is as yet unknown. Material: blood. The receptor's source is a girl aged 2-17 years with multiple sclerosis. This chain joins TRBV12-3 or TRBV12-4 and TRBJ1-5; the D is unclear. CDR3 residues: CASSTNGQPQHF. The CDR3 region has the DNA TGTGCCAGCAGCACCAATGGCCAGCCCCAGCATTTT.